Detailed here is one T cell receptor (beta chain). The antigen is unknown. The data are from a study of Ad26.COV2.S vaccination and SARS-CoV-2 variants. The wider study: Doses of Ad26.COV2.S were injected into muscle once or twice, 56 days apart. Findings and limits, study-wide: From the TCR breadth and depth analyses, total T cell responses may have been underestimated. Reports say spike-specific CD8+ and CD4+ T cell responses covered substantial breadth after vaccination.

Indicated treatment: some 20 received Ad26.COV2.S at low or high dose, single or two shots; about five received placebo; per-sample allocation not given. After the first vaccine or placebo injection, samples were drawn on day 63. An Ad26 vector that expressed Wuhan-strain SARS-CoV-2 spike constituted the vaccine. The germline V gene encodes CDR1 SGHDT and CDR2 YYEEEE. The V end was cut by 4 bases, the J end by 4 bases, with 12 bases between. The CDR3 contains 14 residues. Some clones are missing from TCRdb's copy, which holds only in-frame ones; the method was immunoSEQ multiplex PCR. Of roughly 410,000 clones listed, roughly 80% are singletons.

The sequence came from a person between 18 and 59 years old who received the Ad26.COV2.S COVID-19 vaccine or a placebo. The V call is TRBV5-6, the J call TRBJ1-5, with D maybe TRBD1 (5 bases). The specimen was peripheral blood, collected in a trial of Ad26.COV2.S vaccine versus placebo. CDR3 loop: CASSAGLSNQPQHF. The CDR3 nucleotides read TGTGCCAGCAGCGCGGGACTATCAAATCAGCCCCAGCATTTT.